These T cell receptor beta chains were read from a single sample in a study of human T cells and chemical hapten exposure. TCRdb called the RACE reads again in MiXCR, with one record for every CDR3 protein. The repertoire holds roughly 84,000 distinct CDR3 sequences, with approximately 10% as singletons. Sequences were derived from whole blood, sampled in connection with sensitization to the hapten diphenylcyclopropenone (DPC). The receptors here all came from a woman between 45 and 60 years old with alopecia areata. Some clones in this sample may be carry-over from other donors' samples. Both conserved end residues are part of each CDR3. D genes are given only for firm matches. Size is omitted from some rows. Given values are once, few, many or a class for expanded clones.

d_gene	abundance	j_gene	len	v_gene	CDR3nt	CDR3aa
TRBD2	many	TRBJ2-1	16	TRBV3-1	TGTGCCAGCAGCCACCTGGGACTAGCGGGAGGAAAGGAGCAGTTCTTC	CASSHLGLAGGKEQFF
TRBD1	many	TRBJ1-5	12	TRBV29-1	TGCAGCGTTGGGGACAGAGATCAGCCCCAGCATTTT	CSVGDRDQPQHF
NA	many	TRBJ2-5	13	TRBV18	TGTGCCACCATGCCGGCCCTTCAAGAGACCCAGTACTTC	CATMPALQETQYF
NA	many	TRBJ2-7	14	TRBV11-3	TGTGCCAGCAGTATGGGGGTTAACTCGTACGAGCAGTACTTC	CASSMGVNSYEQYF
TRBD1	few	TRBJ2-7	13	TRBV29-1	TGCAGCGTTGAAGAGACAGGGGGCCGCGAGCAGTACTTC	CSVEETGGREQYF
TRBD2	many	TRBJ2-3	16	TRBV7-6	TGTGCCAGCAGTCAGACTAGCGGGAGGGCAACAGATACGCAGTATTTT	CASSQTSGRATDTQYF
NA	NA	TRBJ2-7	14	TRBV5-1	TGCGCCAGCAGTTTCGCCGAGCCTCCCTACGAGCAGTACTTC	CASSFAEPPYEQYF
TRBD2	NA	TRBJ2-7	15	TRBV7-3	TGTGCCAGCAGCTTCACGGGAGGCACCTTTTACGAGCAGTACTTC	CASSFTGGTFYEQYF
TRBD2	NA	TRBJ2-7	13	TRBV29-1	TGCAGCGTTGATGAGCGGGGGTATGGCGAGCAGTACTTC	CSVDERGYGEQYF
NA	many	TRBJ1-5	11	TRBV28	TGTGCCAGCAGTTTTAATCAGCCCCAGCATTTT	CASSFNQPQHF
NA	NA	TRBJ2-2	16	TRBV7-9	TGTGCCAGCAGCCAGCGACTCGGAATTAACACCGGGGAGCTGTTTTTT	CASSQRLGINTGELFF
TRBD2	many	TRBJ2-1	17	TRBV10-1	TGCGCCAGCAGTGAGAACCCCCTAGCGGGATGGTTCGATGAGCAGTTCTTC	CASSENPLAGWFDEQFF
TRBD2	many	TRBJ2-4	19	TRBV7-8	TGTGCCAGCAGCTTAGCTATGCGGACTAGTGGGGGGATTAAAAACATTCAGTACTTC	CASSLAMRTSGGIKNIQYF
NA	NA	TRBJ2-3	15	TRBV29-1	TGCAGCGTTGATGCCGGTAGCGGAGTCACAGATACGCAGTATTTT	CSVDAGSGVTDTQYF
NA	NA	TRBJ2-5	12	TRBV2	TGTGCCAGCAGTGAAACCCCGACCGCAGGGGACTTC	CASSETPTAGDF
NA	few	TRBJ2-3	19	TRBV4-3	TGCGCCAGCAGCCAAGATGGGCAGGGCAGGGCAGATGCCACAGATACGCAGTATTTT	CASSQDGQGRADATDTQYF
TRBD1	many	TRBJ2-5	15	TRBV20-1	TGCAGTGCTAGAGGTCCGGACAGGGGTGGGGAGACCCAGTACTTC	CSARGPDRGGETQYF
TRBD1	NA	TRBJ2-3	14	TRBV6-5	TGTGCCAGCAGCCCACAGGGGGTCACAGATACGCAGTATTTT	CASSPQGVTDTQYF
NA	many	TRBJ2-1	13	TRBV29-1	TGCAGCGTTGAAGATTTGTGGGGCAGGGGGCAGTTCTTC	CSVEDLWGRGQFF
TRBD1	NA	TRBJ2-1	16	TRBV3-1	TGTGCCAGCAGCCAAGACAGGGGGAATTTTTTCAATGAGCAGTTCTTC	CASSQDRGNFFNEQFF
NA	many	TRBJ1-3	17	TRBV18	TGTGCCAGCTCACCACAAGACAGGCCGCACTCTGGAAACACCATATATTTT	CASSPQDRPHSGNTIYF
NA	few	TRBJ1-2	15	TRBV25-1	TGTGCCAGCAGTGCCGACAGTCAATGGATCTATGGCTACACCTTC	CASSADSQWIYGYTF
NA	many	TRBJ2-1	16	TRBV6-1	TGTGCCAGCAGTGAACCCCACGGAAACTCCTACAATGAGCAGTTCTTC	CASSEPHGNSYNEQFF
NA	many	TRBJ2-7	13	TRBV18	TGTGCCAGCTCACCGGGCCAATACGTCGAGCAGTACTTC	CASSPGQYVEQYF
TRBD1	many	TRBJ1-5	14	TRBV12-3/TRBV12-4	TGTGCCAGCAGTGGGACAGCCAGCAATCAGCCCCAGCATTTT	CASSGTASNQPQHF
NA	few	TRBJ1-4	14	TRBV6-6	TGTGCCAGCAGGTTCGGACAGCGGGAGGAAAAACTGTTTTTT	CASRFGQREEKLFF
NA	NA	TRBJ2-1	16	TRBV6-2/TRBV6-3	TGTGCCAGCAGTAGTGGCGGGGTAGCGGATTACAATGAGCAGTTCTTC	CASSSGGVADYNEQFF
NA	NA	TRBJ2-1	15	TRBV14	TGTGCCAGCAGCCAAGGCAGGGGACCGTACAATGAGCAGTTCTTC	CASSQGRGPYNEQFF
TRBD2	NA	TRBJ2-2	14	TRBV6-6	TGTGCCAGCAGTTACCTAGCGGACACCGGGGAGCTGTTTTTT	CASSYLADTGELFF
TRBD1	NA	TRBJ2-7	14	TRBV6-1	TGTGCCAGCACAGCCGGACAGGGCCTCTACGAGCAGTACTTC	CASTAGQGLYEQYF
NA	many	TRBJ1-1	14	TRBV18	TGTGCCAGCTCACGGCAGGGACGGAACACTGAAGCTTTCTTT	CASSRQGRNTEAFF
NA	many	TRBJ2-4	11	TRBV11-2	TGTGCCAGCAGCTTACAAAACATTCAGTACTTC	CASSLQNIQYF
TRBD2	few	TRBJ2-1	15	TRBV12-3/TRBV12-4	TGTGCCAGCAGCCCGAGAACTAGCGGGAGTAATGAGCAGTTCTTC	CASSPRTSGSNEQFF
NA	many	TRBJ2-2	14	TRBV4-3	TGCGCCAGCAGCCAATCGATTAACCGGGGATCGCTGTTTTTT	CASSQSINRGSLFF